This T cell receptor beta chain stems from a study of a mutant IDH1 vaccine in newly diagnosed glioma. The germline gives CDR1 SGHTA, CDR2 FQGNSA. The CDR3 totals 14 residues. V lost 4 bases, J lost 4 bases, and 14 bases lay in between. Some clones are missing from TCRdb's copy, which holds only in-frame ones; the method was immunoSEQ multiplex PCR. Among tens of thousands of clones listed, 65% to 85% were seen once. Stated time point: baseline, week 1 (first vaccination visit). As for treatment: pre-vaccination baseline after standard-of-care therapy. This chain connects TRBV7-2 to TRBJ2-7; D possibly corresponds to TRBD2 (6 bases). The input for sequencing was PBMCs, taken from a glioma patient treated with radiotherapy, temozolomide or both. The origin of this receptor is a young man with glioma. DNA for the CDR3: TGTGCCAGCAGCTACCCCGGGGGATGGTACGAGCAGTACTTC. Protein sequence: CASSYPGGWYEQYF.